This T cell receptor beta chain was obtained from a study of blood T cell repertoires in COVID-19. Germline loops: CDR1 MNHEY, CDR2 SVGAGI. V was clipped by 0 bases and J by 7 bases, with 15 bases between them. This CDR3 has 15 amino acids. Seattle cases were enrolled at active infection and followed longitudinally. Sequenced by immunoSEQ multiplex PCR; TCRdb stores in-frame clones only, minus some. The sample lists about 64,000 clones; roughly 85% were seen once. The receptor was derived from a woman aged 55-70 years with COVID-19, enrolled during active disease. Sequencing input: peripheral blood. The gene calls are TRBV6-5 and TRBJ1-2; the D gene is possibly TRBD1 (6 bases). CDR3 in DNA: TGTGCCAGCAGTTACTCGTACAGGGACAAGGTTGGCTACACCTTC. Translation: CASSYSYRDKVGYTF.